One sample yielded the 28 T cell receptor beta chains listed below, sequenced in a study of sequential checkpoint blockade in melanoma. The data were produced by immunoSEQ multiplex PCR, yet TCRdb's version contains in-frame clones alone and is incomplete. The sample includes some 9,600 clones, around 24% of them seen just once. As for treatment: randomized to nivolumab then ipilimumab (arm A) or the reverse (arm B). The sequences come from tumor tissue (inferred from file names), collected from a patient given nivolumab and ipilimumab in sequence. These receptors were taken from a human donor with melanoma.

The chain couples TRBV18 to TRBJ2-1; 11 positions agree with TRBD2. With V trimmed by 4 bases and J by 3 bases, 5 bases remained unmatched. The CDR3 length is 16 residues. The germline V gene has CDR1 KGHSH and CDR2 LQKENI. CDR3 amino acids: CASSLTSGGVYNEQFF. CDR3 DNA: TGTGCCAGCTCACTCACTAGCGGGGGAGTCTACAATGAGCAGTTCTTC.

The rearrangement uses TRBV12-5 and TRBJ2-3; no firm D call. The CDR3 sequence is 17 residues long. Germline lookup yields CDR1 LGHNT and CDR2 FRNRAP. With 0 bases removed from V and 0 bases from J, the gap between germline ends came to 13 bases. CDR3 region: CASGLVPDGASTDTQYF. Written as DNA, the CDR3 is TGTGCTAGTGGTTTGGTACCCGACGGAGCTAGCACAGATACGCAGTATTTT.

This chain joins TRBV6-8 and TRBJ2-5, with TRBD1 identical over 7 bases. The germline V gene encodes CDR1 MNHGY and CDR2 SAAAGT. This CDR3 is built from 14 residues. The J segment lost 2 bases and the V segment lost 6 bases, leaving 6 bases of the junction unmatched. The CDR3 sequence: CASSLLQGQETQYF. DNA of the CDR3: TGTGCCAGCAGCCTACTACAGGGGCAAGAGACCCAGTACTTC.

The chain has TRBV19 and TRBJ2-7; TRBD1 or TRBD2 may be the D gene (5 bases each). This CDR3 is 12 amino acids long. The germline V gene encodes CDR1 LNHDA and CDR2 SQIVND (reference sequence). V was shortened by 3 bases and J by 7 bases, with 10 bases between the two germline ends. The CDR3 is CASSIFGTEQYF. The CDR3 region has the DNA TGTGCCAGTAGTATTTTCGGGACGGAGCAGTACTTC.

The chain combines TRBV19 with TRBJ2-2, with 15 bases lining up with TRBD2. CDR3 length: 18 residues. The junction had 7 bases not matched to a gene; V was cut back by 6 bases and J by 2 bases. Germline V gene data show CDR1 as LNHDA and CDR2 as SQIVND (reference sequence). The CDR3 nucleotides are TGTGCCAGTAGGCCGGGACTAGCGGGAGGACGAAACACCGGGGAGCTGTTTTTT. It codes for CASRPGLAGGRNTGELFF.

The chain uses TRBV6-4 and TRBJ2-3; D not resolved. Trimming shortened V by 5 bases and J by 6 bases, and 6 bases separated the two germline ends. This CDR3 is built from 11 residues. The germline CDR1 and CDR2 sequences are MRHNA and SNTAGT. The CDR3 sequence: CASSYGDTQYF. The DNA of the CDR3 is TGTGCCAGCAGTTATGGGGATACGCAGTATTTT.

The chain employs TRBV6-1 and TRBJ2-7; unclear D gene. Germline CDR1 and CDR2: MNHNS and SASEGT. V lost 1 base, J lost 1 base, and 5 bases lay in between. The CDR3 covers 13 residues. CDR3: CASSEGLSYEQYF. As DNA, the CDR3 is TGTGCCAGCAGTGAAGGTCTTTCCTACGAGCAGTACTTC.

The sample holds a few counts of this clone. The chain uses TRBV30 and TRBJ2-5; the D call may be TRBD1 or TRBD2 (5 bases each). Germline V CDR1 and CDR2: GTSNPN, SVGIG (reference sequence). The CDR3 consists of 12 residues. For the CDR3, the DNA is TGTGCTGGGGGAGTCACCGAAGAGACCCAGTACTTC. Its translation: CAGGVTEETQYF.

J is TRBJ2-2 and V is TRBV5-1; 10 bases are a match to TRBD2. The ends lost 4 bases at V and 3 bases at J; junction bases unmatched: 6. The CDR3 is 16 amino acids. CDR1 SGHRS and CDR2 YFSETQ come from the germline V gene. This chain's CDR3 is CASSVRTSGDTGELFF. The CDR3 DNA sequence: TGCGCCAGCAGCGTAAGGACTAGCGGTGACACCGGGGAGCTGTTTTTT.

The DNA of the CDR3 is TGTGCCAGCAGGCGGGAGGGCTTCCACGAGCAGTACTTC. This encodes CASRREGFHEQYF. This chain links TRBV6-8 with TRBJ2-7; 9 positions agree with TRBD2. The germline gives CDR1 MNHGY, CDR2 SAAAGT. This CDR3 has 13 residues. V shed 6 bases and J 5 bases; nucleotides not matched to a gene: 5.

This clone was seen more than once but under ten times. V usage is TRBV10-3 and J usage is TRBJ1-5, with D maybe TRBD1 (5 bases). The CDR3 extends over 16 amino acids. Germline CDR1 is ENHRY and CDR2 is SYGVKD. Between the trimmed V and J ends, which lost 2 bases and 1 base, there was a span of 12 bases. The CDR3 sequence is CAISEGDGWSNQPQHF. The DNA for the CDR3 is TGTGCCATCAGTGAGGGGGACGGTTGGAGCAATCAGCCCCAGCATTTT.

V and J are TRBV10-2 and TRBJ2-7, with D possibly TRBD2 on 6 matching bases. Germline V gene data show CDR1 as WSHSY and CDR2 as SAAADI. The V gene lost 7 bases and the J gene lost 6 bases, with 22 bases spanning the gap. The CDR3 runs to 15 residues. CDR3 protein: CASMGGAGSGSEQYF. The CDR3 DNA is TGCGCCAGCATGGGCGGGGCGGGAAGTGGTAGCGAGCAGTACTTC.

Many counts were recorded for this clone. The rearrangement links TRBV6-8 to TRBJ1-6; D gene ambiguous. Germline V CDR1 and CDR2: MNHGY, SAAAGT. Deletions cut 2 bases from V and 13 bases from J, with 9 bases between. This CDR3 is 12 amino acids long. CDR3 coding DNA: TGTGCCAGCAGTTACCCTCCCCATCCCCTCCACTTT. Its translation: CASSYPPHPLHF.

The chain recombines TRBV30 with TRBJ2-3, with D unresolved. The V gene lost 1 base and the J gene lost 2 bases, with 1 base spanning the gap. CDR1 and CDR2 from the germline V gene are GTSNPN and SVGIG (reference sequence). The CDR3 has 11 residues. The CDR3 coding sequence is TGTGCCTGGAGTGACACAGATACGCAGTATTTT. It is translated as CAWSDTDTQYF.

This clone has ten or more counts. The chain employs TRBV11-3 and TRBJ1-2; D unresolved. The V and J ends lost 7 bases and 8 bases respectively, with 20 bases between them. From germline, CDR1 is SGHNT and CDR2 YENEEA. The CDR3 consists of 14 residues. The CDR3 nucleotides read TGTGCCAGCACCCTACAGAGAGGCCTAGAAGGCTACACCTTC. Protein: CASTLQRGLEGYTF.

This clone was observed at least ten times. The chain joins TRBV10-3 to TRBJ1-2, with D unclear. V was pared by 2 bases and J by 2 bases, with 3 bases between. This CDR3 contains 12 residues. Germline CDR1 is ENHRY and CDR2 is SYGVKD. This CDR3 is CAISETNYGYTF. The CDR3 DNA reads as TGTGCCATCAGTGAGACAAACTATGGCTACACCTTC.

The count of this clone is one. In DNA form, the CDR3 reads TGTGCCTGGAAAGACAGCCTGAACACCGGGGAGCTGTTTTTT. Protein sequence: CAWKDSLNTGELFF. This rearrangement joins TRBV30 to TRBJ2-2, with D perhaps TRBD1 (5 bases). Germline V gene data show CDR1 as GTSNPN and CDR2 as SVGIG (reference sequence). The germline V and J ends were trimmed by 4 bases and 1 base, with 10 bases remaining between them. The CDR3 sequence is 14 residues long.

In its sample, this clone was seen a few times. Compared with germline, one end of the junction differs, possibly owing to a read error. V gene TRBV2 combines with J gene TRBJ1-3; D may be TRBD1 (6 bases). Germline CDR1 is SNHLY and CDR2 is FYNNEI. There are 15 residues in the CDR3. The DNA for the CDR3 is TGTGCCAGCAGAGAAGGACAGATATCTGGAAACACCATATATTTT. Translation gives CASREGQISGNTIYF.

The V call is TRBV11-3, the J call TRBJ2-1; TRBD1 or TRBD2 may be the D gene (5 bases each). CDR3 length equals 15 residues. The germline V gene encodes CDR1 SGHNT and CDR2 YENEEA. V was trimmed by 5 bases and J by 5 bases, leaving 16 bases between them. The CDR3 here is CASSPSWGIHNEQFF. Written as DNA, the CDR3 is TGTGCCAGCAGCCCCTCATGGGGGATACACAATGAGCAGTTCTTC.

This clone was observed a handful of times. The V gene is TRBV30, the J gene TRBJ2-1; 7 bases fit TRBD1. Losses at the gene ends were 0 bases for V and 15 bases for J; bases not matched to a gene: 14. Looked up from germline, CDR1 is GTSNPN and CDR2 is SVGIG (reference sequence). The CDR3 sequence is 14 residues long. The DNA of the CDR3 is TGTGCCTGGAGTGTAGGCGGCGACAGGGCTTGGCGGTTCTTC. Amino acid sequence: CAWSVGGDRAWRFF.

The rearrangement links TRBV9 to TRBJ1-6; D is ambiguous. CDR1 SGDLS and CDR2 YYNGEE come from the germline V gene. The V end lost 5 bases, the J end lost 10 bases, and 19 bases lay between the germline ends. The length of the CDR3 is 15 residues. The CDR3 DNA reads as TGTGCCAGCAGGGTCCTATCCGGGGAGCGATCACCCCTCCACTTT. Encoded protein: CASRVLSGERSPLHF.

The chain recombines TRBV5-1 with TRBJ2-3, with unresolved D. The V gene's germline CDR1 is SGHRS and CDR2 YFSETQ. V lost 0 bases and J lost 2, with 7 bases in between. There are 14 residues in the CDR3. The CDR3 DNA sequence: TGCGCCAGCAGCTTGGTGCTTAACACAGATACGCAGTATTTT. It codes for CASSLVLNTDTQYF.

This chain links TRBV18 with TRBJ1-5; D is uncertain. Germline CDR1 and CDR2: KGHSH and LQKENI. This CDR3 is built from 13 residues. V lost 1 base to trimming and J lost 5 bases, with 6 bases between them. The CDR3 spells CASSPQEYQPQHF. DNA for the CDR3: TGTGCCAGCTCACCACAGGAGTATCAGCCCCAGCATTTT.

This chain joins TRBV5-1 and TRBJ2-1, with 12 bases identical to TRBD2. This CDR3 spans 14 amino acids. The J segment lost 7 bases and the V segment lost 6 bases, leaving 5 bases of the junction unmatched. The germline V gene has CDR1 SGHRS and CDR2 YFSETQ. As DNA, the CDR3 is TGCGCCAGCACAACTAGCGGGAGGACAAATGAGCAGTTCTTC. This gives the protein CASTTSGRTNEQFF. The variable domain in full, completed from reference TRBV5-1 and TRBJ2-1, reads KAGVTQTPRYLIKTRGQQVTLSCSPISGHRSVSWYQQTPGQGLQFLFEYFSETQRNKGNFPGRFSGRQFSNSRSEMNVSTLELGDSALYLCASTTSGRTNEQFFGPGTRLTVL.

The gene calls are TRBV6-8 and TRBJ1-6; D remains ambiguous. The CDR3 extends over 16 amino acids. Between the trimmed V and J ends, which lost 5 bases and 0 bases, there was a span of 11 bases. The germline CDR1 and CDR2 sequences are MNHGY and SAAAGT. Here the CDR3 DNA reads TGTGCCAGCAGTGGACTACATGGCTCCTATAATTCACCCCTCCACTTT. This gives the protein CASSGLHGSYNSPLHF.

This clone was seen more than once but under ten times. The chain employs TRBV11-3 and TRBJ1-6; D unclear. With 1 base removed from V and 0 bases from J, the gap between germline ends came to 7 bases. Per the germline V gene, CDR1 is SGHNT and CDR2 is YENEEA. The CDR3 length is 16 residues. This CDR3 reads CASSLGPASYNSPLHF. The CDR3 DNA follows: TGTGCCAGCAGCTTAGGCCCAGCCTCCTATAATTCACCCCTCCACTTT.

V and J are TRBV19 and TRBJ2-7; 7 nucleotides agree with TRBD1. With 6 bases clipped from V and 1 base from J, the junction kept 6 bases outside the gene matches. CDR3 length: 14 residues. Germline V lookup: CDR1 LNHDA, CDR2 SQIVND (reference sequence). The CDR3 DNA sequence: TGTGCCAGTAGGTTGACAGGGTCTTCCTACGAGCAGTACTTC. The encoded protein is CASRLTGSSYEQYF.

This clone was recorded a few times. The rearrangement joins TRBV10-2 to TRBJ2-1, with D hard to call. With 4 bases removed from V and 5 bases from J, the gap between germline ends came to 12 bases. Germline CDR1 and CDR2: WSHSY and SAAADI. CDR3 length equals 14 residues. CDR3 DNA: TGCGCCAGCAGTGGGTCGCTTATGGACAATGAGCAGTTCTTC. This codes for CASSGSLMDNEQFF.